This T cell receptor (beta chain) was retrieved from a study of blood T cell repertoires in COVID-19. Overall study: Donors in the United States, Italy and Spain gave samples during acute or convalescent COVID-19. In each case, the material was cDNA or gDNA derived from T cells, B-cell-depleted T cells, or PBMCs.

Per the original data handling: Amplification from reference gene primers served as the basis for estimated nucleated cell counts. The assay was immunoSEQ multiplex PCR, and TCRdb's table has in-frame clones only and misses some. V, J and clone size were drawn from that table, and D and trimming were deduced from the DNA. The sample holds about 120,000 clones, approximately 82% seen once. The V gene end was trimmed by 6 bases and the J gene end by 6 bases; junction bases not matched to a gene: 13. The CDR3 length is 16 residues. Germline assignment: CDR1 SGHTA and CDR2 FQGTGA. The source of this sequence is a man aged 55-75 years with acute or convalescent COVID-19. V usage is TRBV7-3 and J usage is TRBJ2-1, with TRBD2 matching over 8 bases. Sequencing was carried out using peripheral blood. The DNA of the CDR3 is TGTGCCAGCAGTTTACAGAAGACTAGCGCAATCAATGAGCAGTTCTTC. As protein: CASSLQKTSAINEQFF.